Described below is a single T cell receptor (beta chain) sequence and its context. The data are from a study of blood T cell repertoires in COVID-19. Study information: Some COVID-19 samples were acute and others convalescent; all came from the United States, Italy and Spain. PBMCs, B-cell-depleted T cells, or T cells provided the cDNA or gDNA that made up the material.

The CDR3 consists of 15 residues. Germline CDR1 and CDR2: SGHRS and YFSETQ. V shed 6 bases and J 4 bases; nucleotides not matched to a gene: 10. In the original processing: Reference gene primers were amplified, and this amplification served to estimate nucleated cell counts. The protocol was immunoSEQ multiplex PCR, while the TCRdb copy is restricted to in-frame clones and leaves out a portion. V and J calls and clone size are those listed in that table; D and trimming were worked out from the DNA. The sample holds hundreds of thousands of clones; roughly 90% are singletons and the top ten take less than 7.5%.

The TCR sequence derives from a man in his 60s who had recovered from COVID-19. The V gene is TRBV5-1, the J gene TRBJ2-3; the match to TRBD1 covers 8 bases. The sequencing sample was made of peripheral blood. CDR3 region: CASTVGQGAADTQYF. The CDR3 bases are TGCGCCAGCACCGTGGGGCAGGGGGCTGCAGATACGCAGTATTTT.